This TCR beta chain was observed in a study of T cell repertoires in cytomegalovirus infection. Study summary: It can be stated that public TCR beta signatures indicated CMV infection as well as a matching HLA type. Notes on the study in general: Cumulative frequency (of public TCR beta family members) identified carriers of CMV plus the relevant HLA. It was HLA-C-restricted CMV-specific TCR beta clonotypes that dominated the response ex vivo.

This CDR3 contains 12 residues. Germline loops: CDR1 SGHVS, CDR2 FNYEAQ. This clonotype appeared many times. Its matching antigen is unknown. Its ends do not fully match the called genes, so a read error is possible. TCRdb analysed the reads with MiXCR anew, one entry per CDR3 protein. The data hold over 250,000 distinct CDR3 sequences, with about 23% observed a single time. This TCR came from a human donor in good health (CMV status not recorded). Some clones in this sample may be carry-over from other donors' samples. The sequenced material came from PBMCs. The V call is TRBV7-6, the J call TRBJ1-3; the D is unclear. The chain's CDR3 is CASSLEVDFWHF. For the CDR3, the DNA is TGTGCCAGCAGCTTGGAGGTGGATTTTTGGCATTTT.